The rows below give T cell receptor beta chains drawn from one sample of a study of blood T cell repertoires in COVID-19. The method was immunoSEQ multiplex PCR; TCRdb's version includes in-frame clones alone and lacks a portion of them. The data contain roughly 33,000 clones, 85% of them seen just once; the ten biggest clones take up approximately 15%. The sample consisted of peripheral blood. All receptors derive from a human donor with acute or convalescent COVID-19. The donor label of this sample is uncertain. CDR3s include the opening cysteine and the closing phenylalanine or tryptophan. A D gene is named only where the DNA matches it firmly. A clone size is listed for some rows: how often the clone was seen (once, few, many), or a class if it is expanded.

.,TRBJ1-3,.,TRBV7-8,CASSLQGAGNTIYF,TGTGCCAGCAGCTTACAAGGGGCTGGAAACACCATATATTTT
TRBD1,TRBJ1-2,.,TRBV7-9,CASSLGQGVGGYTF,TGTGCCAGCAGCCTAGGACAGGGTGTGGGAGGCTACACCTTC
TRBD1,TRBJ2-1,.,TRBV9,CASSGTGTTNEQFF,TGTGCCAGCAGCGGGACAGGCACAACCAATGAGCAGTTCTTC
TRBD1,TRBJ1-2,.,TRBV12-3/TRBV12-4,CATRRGHGYTF,TGTGCCACTAGGAGGGGGCATGGCTACACCTTC
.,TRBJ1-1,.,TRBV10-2,CASTSAAEAFF,TGCGCCAGCACATCTGCAGCTGAAGCTTTCTTT
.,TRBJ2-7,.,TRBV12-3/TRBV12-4,CASSTGPYEQYF,TGTGCCAGCAGTACAGGGCCATACGAGCAGTACTTC
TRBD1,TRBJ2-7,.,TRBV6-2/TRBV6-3,CASSTDRFKQYF,TGTGCCAGCAGTACGGACAGGTTCAAGCAGTACTTC
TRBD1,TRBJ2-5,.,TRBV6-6,CASRPGTGGDETQYF,TGTGCCAGCAGACCCGGGACAGGGGGCGACGAGACCCAGTACTTC
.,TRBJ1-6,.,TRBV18,CASSPRESVDNSPLHF,TGTGCCAGCTCACCACGAGAGTCGGTGGATAATTCACCCCTCCACTTT
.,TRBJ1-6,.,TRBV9,CASSVAGGENSPLHF,TGTGCCAGCAGCGTAGCTGGAGGAGAAAATTCACCCCTCCACTTT
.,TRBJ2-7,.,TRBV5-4,CASSLDGAEQYF,TGTGCCAGCAGCTTGGATGGAGCCGAGCAGTACTTC
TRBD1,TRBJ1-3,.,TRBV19,CASSGQTSGNTIYF,TGTGCCAGCTCGGGACAGACCTCTGGAAACACCATATATTTT
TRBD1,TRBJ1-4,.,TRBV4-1,CASSPTPTGTNEKLFF,TGCGCCAGCAGCCCGACCCCGACAGGGACTAATGAAAAACTGTTTTTT
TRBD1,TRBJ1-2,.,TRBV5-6,CASSPDRGGYTF,TGTGCCAGCAGCCCGGACAGGGGTGGCTACACCTTC
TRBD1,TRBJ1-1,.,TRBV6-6,CASKRQGVEAFF,TGTGCCAGCAAGAGACAGGGAGTAGAGGCTTTCTTT
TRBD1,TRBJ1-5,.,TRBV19,CASTSTGGGINQPQHF,TGTGCCAGTACCTCGACAGGGGGAGGTATCAATCAGCCCCAGCATTTT
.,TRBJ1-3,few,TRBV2,CASLRGSGNTIYF,TGTGCCAGCCTCCGGGGCTCTGGAAACACCATATATTTT
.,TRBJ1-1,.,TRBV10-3,CASMSGIGMNTEAFF,TGTGCCTCCATGTCGGGAATAGGGATGAACACTGAAGCTTTCTTT
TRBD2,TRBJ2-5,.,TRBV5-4,CASSPGLAGWETQYF,TGTGCCAGCAGCCCGGGCCTAGCGGGATGGGAGACCCAGTACTTC
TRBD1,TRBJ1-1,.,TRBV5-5,CASSLETGLAAFF,TGTGCCAGCAGCTTGGAGACAGGGTTGGCAGCTTTCTTT
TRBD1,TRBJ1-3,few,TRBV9,CASSPRDRGNTIYF,TGTGCCAGCAGCCCCCGGGACAGGGGAAACACCATATATTTT
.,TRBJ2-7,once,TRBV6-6,CASRGGAGVFEQYF,TGTGCCAGCAGAGGTGGGGCAGGGGTTTTCGAGCAGTACTTC
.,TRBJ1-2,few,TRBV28,CASSSTRYRYGYTF,TGTGCCAGCAGTTCTACGAGGTATAGGTATGGCTACACCTTC
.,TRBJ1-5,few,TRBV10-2,CASSESVRGRHQPQHF,TGCGCCAGCAGTGAGTCGGTCAGGGGCCGCCACCAGCCCCAGCATTTT
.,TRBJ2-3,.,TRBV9,CASSVGNQAADTQYF,TGTGCCAGCAGCGTAGGTAACCAAGCCGCAGATACGCAGTATTTT
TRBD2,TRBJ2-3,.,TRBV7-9,CASSRTSSPTTDTQYF,TGTGCCAGCAGTCGGACTAGCAGTCCGACCACAGATACGCAGTATTTT
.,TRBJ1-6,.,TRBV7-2,CASSFQTGPYSPLHF,TGTGCCAGCAGCTTCCAGACAGGACCTTATTCACCCCTCCACTTT
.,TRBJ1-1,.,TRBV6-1,CASSEVFRNTEAFF,TGTGCCAGCAGTGAAGTTTTTCGGAACACTGAAGCTTTCTTT
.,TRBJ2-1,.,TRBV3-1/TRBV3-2,CASSQDRWSSYNEQFF,TGTGCCAGCAGCCAAGATCGGTGGAGCTCCTACAATGAGCAGTTCTTC
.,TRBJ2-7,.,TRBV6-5,CAVLRTTPYEQYF,TGTGCCGTCCTGAGGACAACACCCTACGAGCAGTACTTC
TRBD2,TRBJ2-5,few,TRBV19,CASNGGGASGTQYF,TGTGCCAGTAACGGCGGGGGGGCCTCAGGGACCCAGTACTTC
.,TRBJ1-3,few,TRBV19,CASRSIGEDSGNTIYF,TGTGCCAGTAGGTCAATAGGGGAAGACTCTGGAAACACCATATATTTT
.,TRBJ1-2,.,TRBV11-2,CASSSREGRGRTHLYGYTF,TGTGCCAGCAGCTCAAGAGAGGGCCGAGGACGGACGCATCTATATGGCTACACCTTC